The source of this T cell receptor beta chain is a study of long-term antiretroviral therapy in people with HIV. On the study more broadly: The earliest samples predate the 2015 immediate-ART recommendation by about a decade.

This CDR3 is built from 15 residues. Germline assignment: CDR1 SGHVS and CDR2 FQNEAQ. V lost 5 bases to trimming and J lost 5 bases; unmatched junction nucleotides: 5. Assay version v3.0 of immunoSEQ was used, and it was run at survey level. Some clones are missing from TCRdb's copy, which holds only in-frame ones; the method was immunoSEQ multiplex PCR. The repertoire has approximately 25,000 clones, 85% to 90% of them found once; the top ten carry 8% to 9%. This chain uses TRBV7-8 with TRBJ2-2, with TRBD1 identical over 10 bases. This TCR derives from a man aged 40-49 years with HIV. The source was unsorted PBMCs, collected 4.8 years after starting antiretroviral therapy. CDR3 bases: TGTGCCAGCAGCGCCCGGGACAGGGGAACCGGGGAGCTGTTTTTT. Protein product: CASSARDRGTGELFF.